This T cell receptor beta chain emerged from a study of CD8 T cells in ankylosing spondylitis. Study findings and constraints: Researchers reportedly found disease-linked clones significantly enriched in matched ankylosing spondylitis synovial fluid. Within peripheral blood, clones linked to disease were CD8+ and relatively rare.

Remarks on this clonotype: No antigen is known for it.

Researchers built TCR beta libraries using quantitative 5'-RACE with molecular barcodes. TCRdb called the 5' RACE reads again in MiXCR, with one record for every CDR3 protein. Of 35,000 to 50,000 distinct CDR3 sequences in the sample, roughly 3.1% were seen once. The clonotype originates from a male donor with ankylosing spondylitis or in good health (not recorded which). Sequencing was carried out using blood, either unsorted or a sorted T cell fraction (not recorded which).

CDR3 sequence reads: CASSLRDLGAEAFF. CDR3 nucleotides: TGTGCCAGCAGCCTCCGGGACCTCGGGGCTGAAGCTTTCTTT. The chain uses TRBV9 and TRBJ1-1; D possibly corresponds to TRBD1 (5 bases). Trimming shortened V by 4 bases and J by 6 bases, and 16 bases separated the two germline ends. The V gene's germline CDR1 is SGDLS and CDR2 YYNGEE. This CDR3 comprises 14 residues.